The clone carrying this TCR beta chain was detected once. Its antigen is currently unknown. Each diagnosis was determined on the basis of clinical symptoms, serum thyroxine, TRAb, thyroid ultrasound and orbital computed tomography. Trimming stripped 2 bases from V and 6 bases from J, with 14 bases between. The CDR3 totals 15 residues. The TCR beta CDR3 regions underwent amplification from RNA transcripts. A first-round RT-PCR used HTBI primers, followed by a second-round multiplex PCR. TCRdb processed the multiplex PCR reads anew with MiXCR; each CDR3 protein has one entry. Among a few hundred thousand distinct CDR3 sequences, roughly a sixth were seen once, and the ten largest hold about 12%. This sample was included in a study of Graves' ophthalmopathy and Graves' hyperthyroidism. Overall study findings and caveats: For separating ophthalmopathy from stable hyperthyroidism, a 13-signature model gave under 90% sensitivity and 81.08% specificity.

The sequenced sample consisted of peripheral blood. The clonotype comes from an adult man with Graves' ophthalmopathy. The chain carries TRBV12-3 or TRBV12-4 and TRBJ1-5; no clear D gene. The CDR3 reads CASSLRKGVRQPQHF. In nucleotides, the CDR3 is TGTGCCAGCAGTTTAAGGAAGGGCGTTCGTCAGCCCCAGCATTTT.